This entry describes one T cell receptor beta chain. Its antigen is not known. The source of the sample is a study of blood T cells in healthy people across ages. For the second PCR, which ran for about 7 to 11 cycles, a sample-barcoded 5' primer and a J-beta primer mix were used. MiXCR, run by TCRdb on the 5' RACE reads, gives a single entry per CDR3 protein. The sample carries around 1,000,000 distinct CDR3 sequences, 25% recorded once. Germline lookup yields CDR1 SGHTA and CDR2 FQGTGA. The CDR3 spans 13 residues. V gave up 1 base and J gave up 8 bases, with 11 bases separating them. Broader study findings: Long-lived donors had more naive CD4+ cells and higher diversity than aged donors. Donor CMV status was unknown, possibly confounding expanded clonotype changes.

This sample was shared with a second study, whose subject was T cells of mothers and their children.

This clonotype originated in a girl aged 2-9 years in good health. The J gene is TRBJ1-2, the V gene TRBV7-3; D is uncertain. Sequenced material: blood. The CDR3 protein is CASSLNAAGGYTF. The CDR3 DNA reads TGTGCCAGCAGCTTAAACGCGGCGGGGGGCTACACCTTC.